The text below deals with one T cell receptor beta chain. Using immunoSEQ multiplex PCR, the repertoire was profiled, and TCRdb retains in-frame clones only, with some absent. The table shows about 680,000 clones, with around 92% occurring only once. As for treatment: over 15 received Ad26.COV2.S at low or high dose, single or two shots; roughly 5 received placebo; per-sample allocation not given. Sampling took place 63 days after the first vaccine or placebo injection. These data come from a study of Ad26.COV2.S vaccination and SARS-CoV-2 variants. The V gene end was trimmed by 6 bases and the J gene end by 7 bases; junction bases not matched to a gene: 6. Looked up from germline, CDR1 is WNHNN and CDR2 is SYGVQD (reference sequence). CDR3 length: 13 amino acids.

This chain uses TRBV10-1 with TRBJ1-1, with TRBD1 identical over 9 bases. The source material was peripheral blood, sampled in a trial of Ad26.COV2.S vaccine versus placebo. This TCR derives from a person aged 18-60 years who received the Ad26.COV2.S COVID-19 vaccine or a placebo. The CDR3 DNA follows: TGCGCCAGCAGCAAACAGGGGGCGAGTGAAGCTTTCTTT. Translation gives CASSKQGASEAFF.